These 15 T cell receptor beta chains share one sample of origin, sequenced in a study of PD-L1 blockade in urothelial cancer. Assay: immunoSEQ multiplex PCR; the TCRdb copy retains only in-frame clones and omits some. The data hold tens of thousands of clones, with about four fifths observed a single time. Sequenced here: PBMCs, sampled around atezolizumab (anti-PD-L1) treatment. Receptors originate from a man between 70 and 80 years old with urothelial cancer.

The chain recombines TRBV4-1 with TRBJ2-7; perhaps TRBD2 as D (6 bases). The V gene lost 0 bases and the J gene lost 1 base, with 16 bases spanning the gap. The CDR3 is 17 residues long. CDR1 and CDR2 (germline): MGHRA, YSYEKL. The CDR3 is CASSQDPNGGISYEQYF. The CDR3, as DNA: TGCGCCAGCAGCCAAGATCCCAATGGAGGGATATCCTACGAGCAGTACTTC.

This chain links TRBV20-1 with TRBJ1-1; 7 bases match TRBD1. CDR1 and CDR2 from the germline V gene are DFQATT and SNEGSKA (reference sequence). This CDR3 is built from 11 residues. The junction had 7 bases not matched to a gene; V was cut back by 6 bases and J by 9 bases. The CDR3 is CSADRTQQAFF. CDR3 nucleotide sequence: TGCAGTGCGGACAGGACCCAACAAGCTTTCTTT.

The chain recombines TRBV28 with TRBJ2-7, with 7 bases lining up with TRBD1. The germline gives CDR1 MDHEN, CDR2 SYDVKM. The CDR3 spans 16 residues. V lost 6 bases and J lost 1; bases outside the gene matches: 12. Here the CDR3 DNA reads TGTGCCAGCAGCTTAAGACAGGGAACGCCTTCCTACGAGCAGTACTTC. It encodes CASSLRQGTPSYEQYF.

CDR3 in amino acids: CASSQDYRQGTYNEQFF. The CDR3 DNA reads TGCGCCAGCAGCCAAGATTATCGACAGGGAACCTACAATGAGCAGTTCTTC. The chain couples TRBV4-3 to TRBJ2-1; 7 nucleotides align to TRBD1. Germline V gene lookup returns CDR1 LGHNA and CDR2 YSLEER. V trimming: 0 bases; J trimming: 2 bases; junction bases outside the gene matches: 7. The length of the CDR3 is 17 residues.

Turning to this clone: An end of the junction differs from the germline gene, which may be a read error. The chain employs TRBV7-7 and TRBJ2-5; tentative D call: TRBD2 (6 bases). CDR1 is SSHAT and CDR2 is FNYEAQ in the germline V gene (reference sequence). This CDR3 comprises 20 residues. The DNA for the CDR3 is TGTGCTAGCAGCTTCCCGCAGACAAGGTTGGGAGGCGTACCTCAAGAGACCCAGTACTTC. Translation: CASSFPQTRLGGVPQETQYF.

The rearrangement links TRBV9 to TRBJ2-3, with 7 nucleotides matching TRBD1. The V gene's germline CDR1 is SGDLS and CDR2 YYNGEE. CDR3 size: 15 residues. V trimming: 4 bases; J trimming: 0 bases; junction bases outside the gene matches: 5. In nucleotides, the CDR3 is TGTGCCAGCAGCCCCGGGACAGCGAGCACAGATACGCAGTATTTT. Protein sequence: CASSPGTASTDTQYF.

This chain uses TRBV2 with TRBJ2-7; tentatively, D is TRBD2 (5 bases). This CDR3 region has 14 residues. Germline CDR1 SNHLY, CDR2 FYNNEI. V was trimmed by 4 bases and J by 1 base, leaving 11 bases between them. CDR3 protein: CASSVYSGSYEQYF. Written as DNA, the CDR3 is TGTGCCAGCAGTGTGTATTCGGGATCCTACGAGCAGTACTTC.

The V gene is TRBV2, the J gene TRBJ1-5; no firm D call. Germline V lookup: CDR1 SNHLY, CDR2 FYNNEI. V gave up 4 bases and J gave up 1 base, with 11 bases separating them. The CDR3 totals 15 residues. CDR3 sequence: CASSGVGGSNQPQHF. CDR3 nucleotide sequence: TGTGCCAGCAGTGGGGTAGGAGGGAGCAATCAGCCCCAGCATTTT.

This chain joins TRBV2 and TRBJ2-2; D remains unclear. Germline assignment: CDR1 SNHLY and CDR2 FYNNEI. The V end was cut by 5 bases, the J end by 6 bases, with 13 bases between. This CDR3 region has 14 residues. CDR3 sequence reads: CASSPTINAGELFF. CDR3 sequence (DNA): TGTGCCAGCAGTCCCACAATTAATGCCGGGGAGCTGTTTTTT.

V gene TRBV5-1 combines with J gene TRBJ2-5; D ambiguous. The CDR3 has 13 amino acids. Trimming removed 0 bases at V and 2 bases at J, with 5 bases between. Looked up from germline, CDR1 is SGHRS and CDR2 is YFSETQ. CDR3 loop: CASSLGEQETQYF. Written as DNA, the CDR3 is TGCGCCAGCAGCTTGGGCGAGCAAGAGACCCAGTACTTC. The full variable domain, rest sourced from reference TRBV5-1 and TRBJ2-5, is KAGVTQTPRYLIKTRGQQVTLSCSPISGHRSVSWYQQTPGQGLQFLFEYFSETQRNKGNFPGRFSGRQFSNSRSEMNVSTLELGDSALYLCASSLGEQETQYFGPGTRLLVL.

The CDR3 nucleotides are TGTGCCATCAGTGTTACAAACTACGAGCAGTACTTC. Translating gives CAISVTNYEQYF. The chain joins TRBV10-3 to TRBJ2-7; D is ambiguous. Trimming took off 4 bases at V and 3 bases at J, with 7 bases between the two ends. There are 12 residues in the CDR3. The V gene's germline CDR1 is ENHRY and CDR2 SYGVKD.

This chain connects TRBV6-5 to TRBJ2-3, with D uncertain. With 4 bases removed from V and 0 bases from J, the gap between germline ends came to 5 bases. The CDR3 runs to 13 residues. Germline loops: CDR1 MNHEY, CDR2 SVGAGI. The CDR3 region is CASSLTSTDTQYF. The CDR3 DNA reads TGTGCCAGCAGTTTAACTAGCACAGATACGCAGTATTTT.

The chain combines TRBV4-3 with TRBJ2-7; D not resolved. Trimming took off 5 bases at V and 0 bases at J, with 11 bases between the two ends. The CDR3 is made up of 14 amino acids. Germline loops: CDR1 LGHNA, CDR2 YSLEER. The CDR3 is CASSVNTVSYEQYF. CDR3 bases: TGCGCCAGCAGCGTTAACACAGTCTCCTACGAGCAGTACTTC.

The gene calls are TRBV27 and TRBJ2-6; D might be TRBD2 (6 bases). Per the germline V gene, CDR1 is MNHEY and CDR2 is SMNVEV (reference sequence). CDR3 length equals 14 residues. The germline V and J ends were trimmed by 6 bases and 4 bases, with 10 bases remaining between them. The DNA for the CDR3 is TGTGCCAGCAGGTCGGGGGTGGGGGCCAACGTCCTGACTTTC. Translation gives CASRSGVGANVLTF.

The chain recombines TRBV7-3 with TRBJ2-5; weak D call: TRBD1 (5 bases). Germline values: CDR1 SGHTA, CDR2 FQGTGA. The CDR3 has 13 amino acids. With 3 bases removed from V and 1 base from J, the gap between germline ends came to 6 bases. CDR3 DNA: TGTGCCAGCAGCTTCAGGGTCCAAGAGACCCAGTACTTC. It is translated as CASSFRVQETQYF.